The sequence of this TCR beta chain was determined in a study of blood T cell repertoires in COVID-19. Using immunoSEQ multiplex PCR, the repertoire was profiled, and TCRdb retains in-frame clones only, with some absent. Of roughly 250,000 clones detected, roughly 88% appear once; the ten largest clones hold roughly 0.94%. Specimen: peripheral blood. The source is a human donor with COVID-19, enrolled during active disease. The donor label of this sample is uncertain.

CDR3 sequence: CASTQTGADTQYF. As DNA, the CDR3 is TGTGCCAGTACCCAGACAGGGGCAGATACGCAGTATTTT. The J gene is TRBJ2-3, the V gene TRBV19; 8 positions agree with TRBD1. The CDR3 totals 13 residues. V was pared by 7 bases and J by 4 bases, with 4 bases of the junction left unmatched. The V gene's germline CDR1 is LNHDA and CDR2 SQIVND (reference sequence).